The rows below give T cell receptor beta chains drawn from one sample of a study of T cell repertoires in cytomegalovirus infection. TCRdb processed the reads anew with MiXCR; each CDR3 protein has one entry. The sample consists of 200,000 to 250,000 distinct CDR3 sequences, roughly an eighth of them appearing once. The sample taken for sequencing was PBMCs. All receptors derive from a human donor in good health (CMV status not recorded). Some clones in this sample may be carry-over from other donors' samples. The CDR3 runs from the conserved cysteine through the conserved F or W. Each record gives: CDR3 length, J gene, D gene, clone size, V gene, CDR3 protein, CDR3 DNA. D genes are given only for firm matches. Clone size is not always given. Where it is, it says once, few, many or a class for expanded clones.

CDR3 length: 15
J gene: TRBJ1-6
D gene: TRBD1
clone size: many
V gene: TRBV10-3
CDR3 protein: CAIRLGQGNNSPLHF
CDR3 DNA: TGTGCCATCAGACTCGGACAGGGGAACAATTCACCCCTCCACTTT

CDR3 length: 15
J gene: TRBJ2-3
D gene: TRBD2
clone size: many
V gene: TRBV7-9
CDR3 protein: CASSSTSGPTDTQYF
CDR3 DNA: TGTGCCAGCAGCTCCACTAGCGGGCCCACAGATACGCAGTATTTT

CDR3 length: 16
J gene: TRBJ2-4
D gene: TRBD1
clone size: many
V gene: TRBV7-2
CDR3 protein: CASSLAPGQGAGIQYF
CDR3 DNA: TGTGCCAGCAGCTTAGCCCCGGGACAGGGTGCCGGCATTCAGTACTTC

CDR3 length: 14
J gene: TRBJ2-3
D gene: .
clone size: few
V gene: TRBV28
CDR3 protein: CASSLTGATDTQYF
CDR3 DNA: TGTGCCAGCAGTTTAACGGGAGCCACAGATACGCAGTATTTT

CDR3 length: 15
J gene: TRBJ2-1
D gene: .
clone size: many
V gene: TRBV5-4
CDR3 protein: CASSDGRRAYNEQFF
CDR3 DNA: TGTGCCAGCAGCGATGGCAGGAGGGCCTACAATGAGCAGTTCTTC

CDR3 length: 16
J gene: TRBJ1-4
D gene: TRBD1
clone size: many
V gene: TRBV10-3
CDR3 protein: CAISEQGPSVNEKLFF
CDR3 DNA: TGTGCCATCAGTGAACAGGGGCCATCGGTGAATGAAAAACTGTTTTTT

CDR3 length: 13
J gene: TRBJ1-6
D gene: .
clone size: many
V gene: TRBV7-2
CDR3 protein: CASSQEEISPLHF
CDR3 DNA: TGTGCCAGCAGCCAAGAGGAGATTTCACCCCTCCACTTT

CDR3 length: 13
J gene: TRBJ2-3
D gene: .
clone size: .
V gene: TRBV6-2/TRBV6-3
CDR3 protein: CASMNSPPDTQYF
CDR3 DNA: TGTGCCAGTATGAACTCCCCCCCAGATACGCAGTATTTT

CDR3 length: 14
J gene: TRBJ2-3
D gene: TRBD2
clone size: many
V gene: TRBV19
CDR3 protein: CASKPTSGTDTQYF
CDR3 DNA: TGTGCCAGTAAGCCGACTAGCGGCACAGATACGCAGTATTTT

CDR3 length: 14
J gene: TRBJ1-3
D gene: TRBD1
clone size: few
V gene: TRBV7-9
CDR3 protein: CASIQTGGGNTIYF
CDR3 DNA: TGTGCCAGCATCCAGACAGGGGGCGGAAACACCATATATTTT